Reported below is one TCR beta chain. Its antigen is still unknown. The sample is drawn from a study of OX40 agonist ivuxolimab in advanced cancers. Study-wide context: Ivuxolimab is a fully human IgG2 antibody that activates OX40 (CD134). The study gave patients intravenous ivuxolimab at 0.01 to 10 mg/kg every 2 weeks. Patients treated during dose escalation were battling hepatocellular carcinoma, melanoma, renal cell or head and neck cancer.

The germline V gene has CDR1 PRHDT and CDR2 FYEKMQ (reference sequence). CDR3 length: 18 residues. V was trimmed by 0 bases and J by 2 bases, leaving 16 bases between them. Assay: immunoSEQ multiplex PCR; the TCRdb copy retains only in-frame clones and omits some. The sample holds some 44,000 clones, about four fifths seen once. Study observations and caveats: Relative to CD4+, CD8+ T cells held more expanded clones on average.

This clonotype was sampled from an adult with an advanced solid tumor such as melanoma, head and neck, liver or kidney cancer. V is TRBV13 and J is TRBJ1-4; D possibly corresponds to TRBD1 (5 bases). The specimen comprised CD4+ or CD8+ T cells sorted from blood, sampled in a trial of the OX40 agonist ivuxolimab. CDR3 in DNA: TGTGCCAGCAGCTTAGGCCCGCGGGGGGGGTCGACTAATGAAAAACTGTTTTTT. Its protein product is CASSLGPRGGSTNEKLFF.